This T cell receptor (beta chain) derives from a study of OX40 agonist ivuxolimab in advanced cancers. About the study: Patients received the agonistic anti-OX40 (CD134) antibody ivuxolimab. Patients received ivuxolimab, an intravenous treatment, every 2 weeks at 0.01 to 10 mg/kg. General study results and limits: Among the lowest peripheral clonal expansion occurred in 0.1-3.0 mg/kg partial responders.

About this clone: What it recognizes is unknown.

No patient had autoimmune disease or received systemic immunosuppression. There are 16 residues in the CDR3. V lost 1 base to trimming and J lost 2 bases; unmatched junction nucleotides: 7. Germline assignment: CDR1 LNHDA and CDR2 SQIVND (reference sequence). Some clones are missing from TCRdb's copy, which holds only in-frame ones; the method was immunoSEQ multiplex PCR. The data show about 33,000 clones, with over 85% seen just once and about 28% held by the top ten. Sequenced here: CD4+ or CD8+ T cells sorted from blood, sampled in a trial of the OX40 agonist ivuxolimab. The receptor was isolated from an adult with an advanced solid tumor such as melanoma, head and neck, liver or kidney cancer. The chain links TRBV19 to TRBJ2-7, with TRBD1 identical over 8 bases. The CDR3 DNA sequence: TGTGCCAGTAGTATAGTTAGGACAGGGAAGCCCTACGAGCAGTACTTC. Its protein product is CASSIVRTGKPYEQYF.